What follows are 12 T cell receptor beta chains derived from one specimen sequenced in a study of cytomegalovirus exposure and HLA in healthy donors. The PCR was carried out with 60 Vbeta primers and 13 Jbeta primers. TCRdb's copy holds only in-frame clones and misses some; the assay was immunoSEQ multiplex PCR. Of around 140,000 clones detected, 77% appear once; the ten largest clones hold approximately 3.8%. The sample taken for sequencing was PBMCs. These receptors were collected from a male donor in good health and CMV-seronegative.

This clone was seen a single time. DNA for the CDR3: TGTGCCAGCAGTTTCAACAGCAGAAGTAGGAACACTGAAGCTTTCTTT. Amino acid sequence: CASSFNSRSRNTEAFF. The chain carries TRBV28 and TRBJ1-1; D gene ambiguous. From germline, CDR1 is MDHEN and CDR2 SYDVKM. V was cut by 3 bases and J by 1 base, with 15 bases left in between. This CDR3 spans 16 amino acids.

CDR3 sequence reads: CASQGLDLLYEQYF. DNA for the CDR3: TGTGCCAGCCAAGGACTAGACCTCCTCTACGAGCAGTACTTC. This chain joins TRBV5-8 and TRBJ2-7, with 7 positions matching TRBD2. This CDR3 comprises 14 residues. The germline V gene encodes CDR1 SGHTS and CDR2 YDEGEE. V lost 7 bases, J lost 3 bases, and 10 bases stayed unmatched.

The gene calls are TRBV10-2 and TRBJ1-2; D is possibly TRBD1 (5 bases). CDR1 and CDR2 (germline): WSHSY, SAAADI. CDR3 size: 12 residues. Trimming left V 6 bases short and J 4 bases short, with 9 bases between. The CDR3 DNA reads TGCGCCAGCAGGACCGACAGCTATGGCTACACCTTC. Protein product: CASRTDSYGYTF.

V usage is TRBV6-7 and J usage is TRBJ2-6; tentatively, D is TRBD1 (5 bases). TRBV6-7 is labeled an ORF, and its function is uncertain. V was shortened by 0 bases and J by 0 bases, with 9 bases between the two germline ends. The CDR3 has 17 amino acids. CDR3 DNA sequence: TGTGCCAGCAGTTACTCTAAGGGGTACTCTGGGGCCAACGTCCTGACTTTC. Its protein is CASSYSKGYSGANVLTF.

This clone has only a few counts. The chain carries TRBV27 and TRBJ2-1; 10 bases agree with TRBD2. The CDR3 loop spans 17 amino acids. V dropped 10 bases and J dropped 2; count of bases not matched to a gene: 14. The germline V gene has CDR1 MNHEY and CDR2 SMNVEV (reference sequence). The CDR3: CATDPGASGRTYNEQFF. CDR3 sequence (DNA): TGTGCCACCGATCCTGGGGCTAGCGGGAGAACCTACAATGAGCAGTTCTTC.

The CDR3 is CASRSTGTGGTNEQFF. In nucleotides, the CDR3 is TGTGCCAGCCGCAGCACAGGGACAGGGGGCACCAATGAGCAGTTCTTC. V gene TRBV27 combines with J gene TRBJ2-1; 12 positions match TRBD1. Per germline, CDR1 MNHEY and CDR2 SMNVEV (reference sequence). There are 16 residues in the CDR3. V lost 8 bases to trimming and J lost 6 bases; unmatched junction nucleotides: 11.

The V gene is TRBV11-2, the J gene TRBJ2-7; D is possibly TRBD2 (5 bases). Germline CDR1 and CDR2: SGHAT and FQNNGV. Trimming left V 1 base short and J 1 base short, with 17 bases between. The CDR3 has 17 residues. CDR3: CASSLGTWEIRSYEQYF. The CDR3 nucleotides are TGTGCCAGCAGCTTAGGGACTTGGGAGATTAGGTCCTACGAGCAGTACTTC.

The CDR3 loop reads CASSSDAVTQYF. DNA of the CDR3: TGTGCCAGCAGCTCAGACGCGGTTACGCAGTATTTT. The chain employs TRBV7-9 and TRBJ2-3; D ambiguous. Trimming pared 4 bases from V and 8 bases from J, leaving 10 bases between. Germline values: CDR1 SEHNR, CDR2 FQNEAQ (reference sequence). This CDR3 has 12 residues.

The chain combines TRBV6-6 with TRBJ2-1; 11 bases match TRBD2. This CDR3 is built from 13 residues. The ends lost 10 bases at V and 10 bases at J; junction bases unmatched: 9. Per the germline V gene, CDR1 is MNHNY and CDR2 is SVGAGI (reference sequence). In DNA form, the CDR3 reads TGTGCCACCCAAACTAGCGGGGGTAAGGAGCAGTTCTTC. Translation gives CATQTSGGKEQFF.

J is TRBJ1-5 and V is TRBV7-6; possible D gene TRBD1, 6 bases. The V and J ends lost 2 bases and 5 bases respectively, with 16 bases between them. The CDR3 has 16 residues. In germline, CDR1 is SGHVS, CDR2 FNYEAQ. The CDR3 loop reads CASSLMGAGIDQPQHF. In DNA, the CDR3 is TGTGCCAGCAGCTTAATGGGGGCAGGGATCGATCAGCCCCAGCATTTT.

The chain employs TRBV5-1 and TRBJ1-4; TRBD1 matches 9 bases. The CDR3 loop spans 14 amino acids. V dropped 4 bases and J dropped 5; count of bases not matched to a gene: 3. CDR1 SGHRS and CDR2 YFSETQ come from the germline V gene. DNA of the CDR3: TGCGCCAGCAGCCCGACAGGGGGGAATGAAAAACTGTTTTTT. This translates into CASSPTGGNEKLFF. Supplemented by reference TRBV5-1 and TRBJ1-4, the full variable domain reads KAGVTQTPRYLIKTRGQQVTLSCSPISGHRSVSWYQQTPGQGLQFLFEYFSETQRNKGNFPGRFSGRQFSNSRSEMNVSTLELGDSALYLCASSPTGGNEKLFFGSGTQLSVL.

The chain has TRBV11-2 and TRBJ1-2, with 8 positions matching TRBD1. CDR1 is SGHAT, CDR2 FQNNGV, per germline. The CDR3 length is 15 residues. With V trimmed by 2 bases and J by 8 bases, 10 bases remained unmatched. CDR3 coding DNA: TGTGCCAGCAGCTTATGGGGGCAGGGGGCGGGGGGCTACACCTTC. Encoded protein: CASSLWGQGAGGYTF.